Sequencing of this TCR beta chain was carried out in a study of OX40 agonist ivuxolimab in advanced cancers. The study's findings and limits: In CD8+ T cells, expanded clones were on average more numerous than in CD4+.

The CDR3 sequence is 16 residues long. V lost 0 bases and J 0 bases, leaving 9 bases between the germline ends. Germline V gives CDR1 SGDLS, CDR2 YYNGEE. Concerning this clone itself: Its antigen is not identified.

Samples of blood were obtained at baseline, on cycle 4 day 1, and on cycle 7 day 1. This table comes from immunoSEQ multiplex PCR, and its TCRdb copy is limited to in-frame clones, with some not included. The repertoire holds around 64,000 clones, with about 90% as singletons. V is TRBV9 and J is TRBJ2-2; possible D gene TRBD1, 6 bases. This TCR derives from an adult with an advanced solid tumor such as melanoma, head and neck, liver or kidney cancer. Sequenced material: CD4+ or CD8+ T cells sorted from blood, taken in a trial of the OX40 agonist ivuxolimab. This CDR3 reads CASSVDGTSNTGELFF. The CDR3 DNA sequence: TGTGCCAGCAGCGTAGATGGGACATCGAACACCGGGGAGCTGTTTTTT.